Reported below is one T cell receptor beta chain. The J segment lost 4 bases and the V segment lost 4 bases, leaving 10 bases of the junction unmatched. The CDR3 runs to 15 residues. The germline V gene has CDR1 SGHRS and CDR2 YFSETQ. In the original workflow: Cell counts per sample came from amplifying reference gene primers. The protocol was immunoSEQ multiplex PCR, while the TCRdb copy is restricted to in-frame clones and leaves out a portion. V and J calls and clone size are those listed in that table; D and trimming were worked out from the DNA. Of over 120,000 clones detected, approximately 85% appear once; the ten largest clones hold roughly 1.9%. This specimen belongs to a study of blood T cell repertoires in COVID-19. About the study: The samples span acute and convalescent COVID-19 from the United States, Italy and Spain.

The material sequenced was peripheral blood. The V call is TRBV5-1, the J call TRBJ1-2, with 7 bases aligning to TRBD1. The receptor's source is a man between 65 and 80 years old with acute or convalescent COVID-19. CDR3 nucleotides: TGCGCCAGCAGCCCCGGACAGGTGGGGAGCTATGGCTACACCTTC. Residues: CASSPGQVGSYGYTF.